These 19 T cell receptor beta chains were sequenced from one sample in a study of blood T cell repertoires in COVID-19. The assay was immunoSEQ multiplex PCR, and TCRdb's table has in-frame clones only and misses some. The table shows about 50,000 clones, with approximately 91% occurring only once. The source material was peripheral blood. The receptors shown here come from an elderly woman with acute or convalescent COVID-19.

The gene calls are TRBV19 and TRBJ2-2; a weak D match, TRBD2 (6 bases). Germline V gene sequence: CDR1 LNHDA, CDR2 SQIVND (reference sequence). V was trimmed by 3 bases and J by 6 bases, leaving 14 bases between them. The CDR3 consists of 15 residues. CDR3 nucleotide sequence: TGTGCCAGTAGTATCCAGGCGGGACGGGCCGGGGAGCTGTTTTTT. Its protein product is CASSIQAGRAGELFF. Complete variable domain (other parts from reference TRBV19 and TRBJ2-2): DGGITQSPKYLFRKEGQNVTLSCEQNLNHDAMYWYRQDPGQGLRLIYYSQIVNDFQKGDIAEGYSVSREKKESFPLTVTSAQKNPTAFYLCASSIQAGRAGELFFGEGSRLTVL.

This clone was seen a single time. V gene TRBV10-3 combines with J gene TRBJ1-3; 7 bases align to TRBD1. Germline assignment: CDR1 ENHRY and CDR2 SYGVKD. This CDR3 region has 15 residues. V gave up 4 bases and J gave up 6 bases; unmatched junction bases: 9. The CDR3 nucleotides are TGTGCCATCAGTGCTGGAAGGGGGCGCGAAAACACCATATATTTT. Its protein is CAISAGRGRENTIYF.

The rearrangement uses TRBV4-3 and TRBJ2-1; 9 nucleotides match TRBD2. This CDR3 has 16 amino acids. CDR1 is LGHNA, CDR2 YSLEER, per germline. The V and J ends lost 2 bases and 7 bases, in that order; junction bases with no gene match: 9. The CDR3 here is CASSQTGRGGSNEQFF. As DNA, the CDR3 is TGCGCCAGCAGCCAAACCGGGCGGGGGGGCTCAAATGAGCAGTTCTTC.

V usage is TRBV30 and J usage is TRBJ2-7, with 9 bases that match TRBD2. CDR1 and CDR2 from the germline V gene are GTSNPN and SVGIG (reference sequence). V shed 5 bases and J 5 bases; nucleotides not matched to a gene: 10. There are 14 residues in the CDR3. The CDR3 loop is CAWQGLAKIHEQYF. The CDR3 coding sequence is TGTGCCTGGCAGGGACTAGCAAAGATCCACGAGCAGTACTTC.

The rearrangement joins TRBV24-1 to TRBJ1-1; a weak D match, TRBD1 (6 bases). CDR1 is KGHDR and CDR2 is SFDVKD in the germline V gene. Trimming removed 7 bases from V and 6 bases from J, with 8 bases in between. The length of the CDR3 is 11 residues. CDR3 loop: CATRKGAEAFF. The CDR3 DNA is TGTGCCACCAGGAAGGGGGCTGAAGCTTTCTTT.

This clone was detected once. This rearrangement joins TRBV9 to TRBJ2-7, with D tentatively TRBD1 (6 bases). Germline V gene lookup returns CDR1 SGDLS and CDR2 YYNGEE. The CDR3 has 15 amino acids. The V and J ends lost 4 bases and 1 base respectively, with 15 bases between them. The CDR3 DNA reads as TGTGCCAGCAGCCCTAAATCGGACAGATCCTACGAGCAGTACTTC. This codes for CASSPKSDRSYEQYF. The complete variable domain, with remaining parts taken from reference TRBV9 and TRBJ2-7, reads DSGVTQTPKHLITATGQRVTLRCSPRSGDLSVYWYQQSLDQGLQFLIQYYNGEERAKGNILERFSAQQFPDLHSELNLSSLELGDSALYFCASSPKSDRSYEQYFGPGTRLTVT.

This clone is a singleton in its sample. The CDR3 here is CASSYPSGGYEQYF. CDR3 coding DNA: TGTGCCAGCAGTTACCCTAGCGGGGGCTACGAGCAGTACTTC. The genes are TRBV6-5 and TRBJ2-7; 10 positions agree with TRBD2. The CDR3 runs 14 residues. Germline values: CDR1 MNHEY, CDR2 SVGAGI. The V gene end was trimmed by 2 bases and the J gene end by 3 bases; junction bases not matched to a gene: 1.

The V call is TRBV4-2, the J call TRBJ2-5, with TRBD2 as a possible D gene (6 bases). The CDR3 extends over 15 amino acids. The germline V and J ends were trimmed by 0 bases and 5 bases, with 13 bases remaining between them. Germline CDR1 LGHNA, CDR2 YNFKEQ. The CDR3 reads CASSQDWRGLETQYF. Here the CDR3 DNA reads TGTGCCAGCAGCCAAGATTGGCGGGGATTGGAGACCCAGTACTTC.

V and J are TRBV6-5 and TRBJ1-6; no clear D. The CDR3 runs to 14 residues. V gave up 2 bases and J gave up 11 bases, with 13 bases separating them. Germline V lookup: CDR1 MNHEY, CDR2 SVGAGI. This chain's CDR3 is CASSYLGPWAPLHF. CDR3 DNA sequence: TGTGCCAGCAGTTACCTGGGCCCCTGGGCACCCCTCCACTTT.

The CDR3 region is CAWSYPGHQPQHF. Written as DNA, the CDR3 is TGTGCCTGGAGTTATCCAGGCCATCAGCCCCAGCATTTT. This sequence joins TRBV30 and TRBJ1-5, with no clear D. Germline CDR1 and CDR2: GTSNPN and SVGIG (reference sequence). The CDR3 is 13 amino acids. The ends were cut back, 2 bases at V and 5 bases at J, with 10 bases in the middle.

This chain uses TRBV4-1 with TRBJ2-3; no reliable D call. Trimming removed 0 bases at V and 3 bases at J, with 10 bases between. The germline CDR1 and CDR2 sequences are MGHRA and YSYEKL. There are 15 residues in the CDR3. The CDR3 sequence: CASSQDPTSTDTQYF. In DNA, the CDR3 is TGCGCCAGCAGCCAAGATCCGACTTCGACAGATACGCAGTATTTT.

This clone showed up just once. This chain connects TRBV11-3 to TRBJ2-7, with TRBD1 identical over 7 bases. The CDR3 spans 13 residues. J was trimmed by 3 bases and V by 5 bases; bases with no gene match: 4. Germline V gives CDR1 SGHNT, CDR2 YENEEA. The CDR3 reads CASSLDRNYEQYF. The CDR3 nucleotides are TGTGCCAGCAGCCTGGACAGGAACTACGAGCAGTACTTC.

This sequence joins TRBV29-1 and TRBJ2-3; 7 nucleotides match TRBD1. Germline trimming cut 6 bases from V and 0 bases from J; bases unmatched to any gene: 15. The germline V gene encodes CDR1 SQVTM and CDR2 ANQGSEA. This CDR3 has 17 residues. The CDR3 sequence: CSVLPGQAQISTDTQYF. As DNA, the CDR3 is TGCAGCGTCTTGCCAGGACAGGCTCAAATTAGCACAGATACGCAGTATTTT.

The V and J genes are TRBV24-1 and TRBJ2-7; 8 positions match TRBD2. V dropped 4 bases and J dropped 6; count of bases not matched to a gene: 22. CDR1 is KGHDR, CDR2 SFDVKD, per germline. This CDR3 region has 19 residues. The CDR3 sequence is CATSDPPGGGGLGSLEQYF. As DNA, the CDR3 is TGTGCCACCAGTGACCCCCCCGGGGGGGGTGGACTAGGGAGTCTCGAGCAGTACTTC.

In DNA, the CDR3 is TGTGCCAGCAGCCGCGCCTCCTATGGCTACACCTTC. It encodes CASSRASYGYTF. The chain uses TRBV6-6 and TRBJ1-2, with D unresolved. The V and J ends lost 6 bases and 4 bases respectively, with 9 bases between them. This CDR3 spans 12 amino acids. Germline-derived CDR1 and CDR2 are MNHNY and SVGAGI (reference sequence).

The rearrangement links TRBV12-3 or TRBV12-4 to TRBJ1-1; possible D gene TRBD1, 5 bases. Deletions cut 2 bases from V and 3 bases from J, with 7 bases between. The CDR3 covers 13 residues. This chain's CDR3 is CASSLWGDTEAFF. The CDR3 DNA sequence: TGTGCCAGCAGTTTATGGGGGGACACTGAAGCTTTCTTT.

This chain links TRBV27 with TRBJ2-3; a weak D match, TRBD2 (5 bases). V lost 6 bases and J lost 8, with 15 bases in between. The germline V gene has CDR1 MNHEY and CDR2 SMNVEV (reference sequence). CDR3 size: 13 residues. The CDR3 DNA reads as TGTGCCAGCAGCCCCAACGGGGTGTTTACGCAGTATTTT. Its protein is CASSPNGVFTQYF.

The V call is TRBV7-9, the J call TRBJ1-2; TRBD1 might be the D (6 bases). V shed 4 bases and J shed 8 bases, with 14 bases lying between them. CDR1 is SEHNR, CDR2 FQNEAQ, per germline (reference sequence). There are 13 residues in the CDR3. The CDR3 nucleotides read TGTGCCAGCAGCTCCCAGGGGATGCGGGGCTACACCTTC. Translating gives CASSSQGMRGYTF.

The J gene is TRBJ1-1, the V gene TRBV5-5, with 7 bases lining up with TRBD1. This CDR3 contains 14 residues. The V segment lost 3 bases and the J segment 0 bases; nucleotides outside the gene matches: 2. Germline CDR1 reads SGHKS; CDR2 reads YYEKEE (reference sequence). CDR3 amino acids: CASSWDSMNTEAFF. DNA for the CDR3: TGTGCCAGCAGCTGGGACAGCATGAACACTGAAGCTTTCTTT.